This TCR beta chain came from a study of cytomegalovirus exposure and HLA in healthy donors. Points from the study as a whole: Later findings reportedly placed an Asian-associated ancestry cluster below the approximately 670-donor mean for N-insertions. Donors were assumed by presence/absence analyses to have roughly uniform sequencing depth.

Details on this clone: Antigen: not known.

J gave up 5 bases and V 4 bases, and 7 bases lay outside the gene matches. The CDR3 loop spans 14 amino acids. The V gene's germline CDR1 is SGHRS and CDR2 YFSETQ. PCR involved 60 Vbeta and 13 Jbeta primers. Sequenced by immunoSEQ multiplex PCR; TCRdb stores in-frame clones only, minus some. The data contain 95,000 to 150,000 clones, 55% to 75% of them singletons. J is TRBJ2-7 and V is TRBV5-1, with 9 bases fitting TRBD1. The clonotype comes from a middle-aged woman in good health and CMV-seropositive. The source material was PBMCs. In nucleotides, the CDR3 is TGCGCCAGCAGCGCGGGACAGGGATTCGACGAGCAGTACTTC. Translation gives CASSAGQGFDEQYF. The variable domain in full, completed from reference TRBV5-1 and TRBJ2-7, reads KAGVTQTPRYLIKTRGQQVTLSCSPISGHRSVSWYQQTPGQGLQFLFEYFSETQRNKGNFPGRFSGRQFSNSRSEMNVSTLELGDSALYLCASSAGQGFDEQYFGPGTRLTVT.